This T cell receptor beta chain was profiled in a study of blood T cell repertoires in COVID-19. At the level of the study: Specimens from acute and convalescent COVID-19 originated in the United States, Italy and Spain. Sources were T cells, B-cell-depleted T cells, or PBMCs; the material itself was cDNA or gDNA.

As processed by the authors: Amplification of reference gene primers was used by the study to estimate nucleated cell counts. Only in-frame clones appear in the TCRdb table, and some are missing; sequencing was by immunoSEQ multiplex PCR. The V and J calls and clone size were taken over from that table, and D and trimming were inferred from the DNA. The profile shows around 620,000 clones, approximately 90% of them singletons. The CDR3 has 14 residues. Germline assignment: CDR1 MNHEY and CDR2 SMNVEV (reference sequence). The V gene lost 5 bases and the J gene lost 3 bases, with 12 bases spanning the gap.

The TCR originated in a woman in her late teens or twenties with acute or convalescent COVID-19. The genes are TRBV27 and TRBJ2-3; no clear D gene. The sample comprised peripheral blood. As DNA, the CDR3 is TGTGCCAGCAGTCTCTATACGCGAACAGATACGCAGTATTTT. As protein: CASSLYTRTDTQYF.